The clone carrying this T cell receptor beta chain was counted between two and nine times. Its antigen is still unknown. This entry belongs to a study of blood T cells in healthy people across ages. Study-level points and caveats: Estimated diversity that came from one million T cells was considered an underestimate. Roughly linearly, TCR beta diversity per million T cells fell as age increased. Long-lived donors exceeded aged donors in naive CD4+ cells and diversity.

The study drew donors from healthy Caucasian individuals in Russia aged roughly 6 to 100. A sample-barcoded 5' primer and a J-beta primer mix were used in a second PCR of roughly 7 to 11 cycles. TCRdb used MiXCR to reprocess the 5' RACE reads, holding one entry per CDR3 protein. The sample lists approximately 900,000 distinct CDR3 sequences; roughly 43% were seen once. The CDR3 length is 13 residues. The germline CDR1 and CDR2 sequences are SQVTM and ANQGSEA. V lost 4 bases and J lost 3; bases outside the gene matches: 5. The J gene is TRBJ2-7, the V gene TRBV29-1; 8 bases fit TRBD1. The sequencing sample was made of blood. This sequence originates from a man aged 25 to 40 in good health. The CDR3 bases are TGCAGCGTTGTTTACAGGGGGAGCTACGAGCAGTACTTC. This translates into CSVVYRGSYEQYF.